The 20 T cell receptor beta chains given below trace back to one sample, sequenced in a study of CD8 T cells in ankylosing spondylitis. These receptors' targets are unknown. Study-level results: About 8 highly homologous variants made up a TCR beta motif that seemed to typify ankylosing spondylitis blood.

From the 5' RACE reads, TCRdb called clonotypes with MiXCR, one entry per CDR3 protein. The sample has 800,000 to 900,000 distinct CDR3 sequences, 12% seen once; the top ten hold just over 0.5%. The material sequenced was blood, either unsorted or a sorted T cell fraction (not recorded which). Source of these receptors: a male donor with ankylosing spondylitis.

This clonotype has only a few counts. The V gene is TRBV6-5, the J gene TRBJ2-4, with a weak D call TRBD2 (5 bases). The germline V gene has CDR1 MNHEY and CDR2 SVGAGI. V was clipped by 2 bases and J by 16 bases, with 18 bases between them. The CDR3 extends over 13 amino acids. CDR3 protein: CASSYQLTGERYF. Written as DNA, the CDR3 is TGTGCCAGCAGTTACCAACTAACCGGGGAACGATACTTC.

The gene calls are TRBV11-2 and TRBJ2-7; 10 bases match TRBD1. With V trimmed by 2 bases and J by 9 bases, 4 bases remained unmatched. The V gene's germline CDR1 is SGHAT and CDR2 FQNNGV. This CDR3 contains 13 residues. The CDR3 DNA reads TGTGCCAGCAGCTTAAGACAGGGGGCTCGGCAGTACTTC. Translating it yields CASSLRQGARQYF.

This rearrangement joins TRBV7-9 to TRBJ1-5; D is possibly TRBD1 (6 bases). This CDR3 has 14 residues. Per germline, CDR1 SEHNR and CDR2 FQNEAQ (reference sequence). Between the trimmed V and J ends, which lost 1 base and 4 bases, there was a span of 8 bases. CDR3 loop: CASSLEDRNQPQHF. The DNA of the CDR3 is TGTGCCAGCAGCTTAGAGGACAGAAATCAGCCCCAGCATTTT.

This clonotype occurred a few times. Sequence at one end of the junction differs from germline and may be a read error. The rearrangement links TRBV20-1 to TRBJ2-5; D possibly corresponds to TRBD1 (7 bases). This CDR3 has 15 residues. Germline CDR1 and CDR2: DFQATT and SNEGSKA (reference sequence). In nucleotides, the CDR3 is TGCAGTGCTGGGATAGCCCAGGGGGGCCAAGGGACCCAGTACTTC. It encodes CSAGIAQGGQGTQYF.

The chain recombines TRBV20-1 with TRBJ2-3; no clear D. The germline V and J ends were trimmed by 6 bases and 2 bases, with 18 bases remaining between them. Germline CDR1 DFQATT, CDR2 SNEGSKA (reference sequence). The CDR3 covers 15 residues. CDR3: CSAPDRVRNTDTQYF. In nucleotides, the CDR3 is TGCAGTGCGCCCGACCGTGTTCGAAACACAGATACGCAGTATTTT.

This clonotype showed up just a few times. The CDR3 protein is CAISESLGQGARGANVLTF. The CDR3 nucleotides read TGTGCCATCAGTGAGTCGTTAGGACAGGGGGCGCGAGGGGCCAACGTCCTGACTTTC. This sequence joins TRBV10-3 and TRBJ2-6; 11 nucleotides agree with TRBD1. The germline V gene has CDR1 ENHRY and CDR2 SYGVKD. The junction had 8 bases not matched to a gene; V was cut back by 0 bases and J by 4 bases. The CDR3 has 19 amino acids.

V gene TRBV5-1 combines with J gene TRBJ1-1; 9 bases match TRBD1. CDR3 size: 14 residues. CDR1 and CDR2 from the germline V gene are SGHRS and YFSETQ. After removal of 7 bases from V and 1 base from J, the junction contained 5 bases not matched to a gene. The CDR3 sequence is CASRDRASNTEAFF. The CDR3 nucleotides are TGCGCCAGCCGGGACAGGGCATCGAACACTGAAGCTTTCTTT.

The V gene is TRBV5-1, the J gene TRBJ2-6; possibly TRBD1 for D (6 bases). V gave up 3 bases and J gave up 0 bases, with 13 bases separating them. Germline-derived CDR1 and CDR2 are SGHRS and YFSETQ. The CDR3 runs 17 residues. The CDR3 is CASSSRGDFSGANVLTF. CDR3 in DNA: TGCGCCAGCAGCTCCAGGGGTGATTTCTCTGGGGCCAACGTCCTGACTTTC.

This chain connects TRBV28 to TRBJ1-5; D might be TRBD1 (6 bases). Trimming cost V 8 bases and J 3 bases, with 11 bases left between them. The CDR3 runs to 13 residues. Germline-derived CDR1 and CDR2 are MDHEN and SYDVKM. CDR3 residues: CASQRTVNQPQHF. The DNA of the CDR3 is TGTGCCAGCCAAAGGACAGTCAATCAGCCCCAGCATTTT.

This clonotype has just a few counts. J is TRBJ1-1 and V is TRBV5-8; weak D call: TRBD1 (5 bases). Trimming left V 0 bases short and J 8 bases short, with 11 bases between. Germline V CDR1 and CDR2: SGHTS, YDEGEE. This CDR3 comprises 13 residues. The CDR3 loop reads CASSLAGYSEAFF. Written as DNA, the CDR3 is TGTGCCAGCAGCTTGGCAGGGTATTCCGAAGCTTTCTTT.

This clonotype was counted at least ten times. The V and J genes are TRBV29-1 and TRBJ1-2; D is ambiguous. The CDR3 is 13 amino acids. Germline V gene data show CDR1 as SQVTM and CDR2 as ANQGSEA. V lost 4 bases to trimming and J lost 0 bases, with 9 bases between them. The CDR3 DNA reads as TGCAGCGTTGTTGGCAGATCTAACTATGGCTACACCTTC. The encoded protein is CSVVGRSNYGYTF.

The genes are TRBV5-1 and TRBJ2-1; the match to TRBD2 covers 15 bases. This CDR3 contains 17 residues. J was trimmed by 9 bases and V by 4 bases; bases with no gene match: 11. The germline gives CDR1 SGHRS, CDR2 YFSETQ. The CDR3 loop reads CASSIRTSGGAGGEQFF. The CDR3, as DNA: TGCGCCAGCAGCATACGGACTAGCGGGGGGGCCGGGGGTGAGCAGTTCTTC.

CDR3 amino acids: CASSQKPDSYNSPLHF. In DNA, the CDR3 is TGTGCCAGCAGCCAGAAGCCGGACAGCTATAATTCACCCCTCCACTTT. V usage is TRBV5-5 and J usage is TRBJ1-6; the D gene is possibly TRBD1 (6 bases). Between the trimmed V and J ends, which lost 4 bases and 3 bases, there was a span of 14 bases. CDR3 length equals 16 residues. Per germline, CDR1 SGHKS and CDR2 YYEKEE (reference sequence).

Ten or more counts support this clonotype. CDR3 in DNA: TGTGCCAGCAGCTTAAGGGAGAAGGTCGGGGAGCTGTTTTTT. This sequence encodes CASSLREKVGELFF. The genes are TRBV7-9 and TRBJ2-2, with D perhaps matching TRBD2 (5 bases). Germline CDR1 is SEHNR and CDR2 is FQNEAQ (reference sequence). This CDR3 region has 14 residues. The V end was cut by 2 bases, the J end by 7 bases, with 11 bases between.

This clonotype was seen repeatedly, ten times or more. The chain links TRBV10-3 to TRBJ2-5, with 8 bases identical to TRBD1. V shed 4 bases, J shed 3 bases, and the junction held 1 base outside the gene matches. CDR1 is ENHRY and CDR2 is SYGVKD in the germline V gene. This CDR3 is built from 13 residues. The CDR3 sequence: CAISGQGKETQYF. The CDR3 bases are TGTGCCATCAGTGGACAGGGGAAAGAGACCCAGTACTTC.

The rearrangement links TRBV20-1 to TRBJ2-7, with 8 bases identical to TRBD2. With V trimmed by 4 bases and J by 6 bases, 8 bases remained unmatched. This CDR3 contains 13 residues. Germline V gene sequence: CDR1 DFQATT, CDR2 SNEGSKA (reference sequence). The CDR3, as DNA: TGCAGTGCTAACCCCAGCGGGGGACGCGAGCAGTACTTC. This sequence encodes CSANPSGGREQYF.

The V and J genes are TRBV7-2 and TRBJ2-3; 9 nucleotides match TRBD2. The germline V gene has CDR1 SGHTA and CDR2 FQGNSA. The CDR3 extends over 17 amino acids. Germline trimming cut 4 bases from V and 4 bases from J; bases unmatched to any gene: 12. The CDR3 protein is CASSSSTSGGGADTQYF. The CDR3 coding sequence is TGTGCCAGCAGCTCCTCGACTAGCGGAGGGGGAGCAGATACGCAGTATTTT.

In this sample, this clonotype turned up a few times. The chain recombines TRBV20-1 with TRBJ1-5; TRBD1 might be the D (5 bases). The germline gives CDR1 DFQATT, CDR2 SNEGSKA (reference sequence). The V end lost 5 bases, the J end lost 3 bases, and 17 bases lay between the germline ends. There are 15 residues in the CDR3. In nucleotides, the CDR3 is TGCAGTGCTTCTTTCAGGGCCTACGCCAATCAGCCCCAGCATTTT. This sequence encodes CSASFRAYANQPQHF.

This clonotype turned up a few times. The gene calls are TRBV30 and TRBJ2-1, with D possibly TRBD1 on 6 matching bases. The germline gives CDR1 GTSNPN, CDR2 SVGIG (reference sequence). V gave up 4 bases and J gave up 5 bases, with 15 bases separating them. This CDR3 has 14 residues. The CDR3 loop is CAWKPGHKNNEQFF. CDR3 coding DNA: TGTGCCTGGAAACCGGGACATAAAAACAATGAGCAGTTCTTC.

The chain has TRBV27 and TRBJ1-1, with D possibly matching TRBD1 (6 bases). V was clipped by 5 bases and J by 4 bases, with 11 bases between them. The CDR3 length is 13 residues. The germline gives CDR1 MNHEY, CDR2 SMNVEV (reference sequence). The CDR3 reads CASSRDRPTEAFF. The CDR3 DNA follows: TGTGCCAGCAGTCGAGACAGGCCCACTGAAGCTTTCTTT.